The 32 T cell receptor beta chains in this list originate from one sample, sequenced in a study of response to subunit inactivated influenza vaccine. TCRdb ran MiXCR on the RT-PCR reads and lists one entry per CDR3 protein. This sample carries around 200,000 distinct CDR3 sequences, about 12% of them seen once, and the ten largest clones take about 31%. These data also featured in a second study, about T cells expressing NK-cell markers. From that paper: UMI-tagged 5'RACE template switching yielded the TCR beta cDNA.

Specimen: CD8+ T cells sorted from PBMCs, collected about 13 days after vaccination. These receptors were collected from a man over 45 who received an inactivated influenza vaccine.

The sample holds a few counts of this clonotype. This chain links TRBV3-1 with TRBJ2-1, with 10 bases identical to TRBD2. This CDR3 contains 14 residues. CDR1 is LGHDT, CDR2 YNNKEL, per germline (reference sequence). With V trimmed by 4 bases and J by 9 bases, 6 bases remained unmatched. The DNA of the CDR3 is TGTGCCAGCAGCCCCGATCTAGCGGGAGTTGAGCAGTTCTTC. Protein sequence: CASSPDLAGVEQFF.

The V gene is TRBV6-5, the J gene TRBJ2-7, with D perhaps TRBD1 (6 bases). There are 14 residues in the CDR3. The germline CDR1 and CDR2 sequences are MNHEY and SVGAGI. Trimming pared 3 bases from V and 5 bases from J, leaving 14 bases between. CDR3 DNA: TGTGCCAGCAGTTATTACCAGGGGCTTAACGAGCAGTACTTC. Translated: CASSYYQGLNEQYF.

This clonotype was detected a few times. The CDR3 region is CASSPLTGGRDNEQFF. The DNA of the CDR3 is TGTGCCAGCAGTCCCTTAACGGGAGGGCGAGACAATGAGCAGTTCTTC. The chain uses TRBV28 and TRBJ2-1, with TRBD2 identical over 8 bases. V shed 5 bases and J 5 bases; nucleotides not matched to a gene: 11. CDR3 length: 16 amino acids. The germline V gene has CDR1 MDHEN and CDR2 SYDVKM.

This clonotype was observed many times. The chain combines TRBV4-3 with TRBJ2-5, with D maybe TRBD2 (5 bases). There are 15 residues in the CDR3. V dropped 0 bases and J dropped 5 bases, with 13 bases sitting between them. Germline V gene lookup returns CDR1 LGHNA and CDR2 YSLEER. The CDR3 DNA is TGCGCCAGCAGCCAAGATCATAACCAGCGGGAGACCCAGTACTTC. Its translation is CASSQDHNQRETQYF.

This clonotype was observed at least ten times. The chain has TRBV29-1 and TRBJ2-7; TRBD2 might be the D (6 bases). The germline V and J ends were trimmed by 4 bases and 7 bases, with 14 bases remaining between them. The CDR3 has 12 amino acids. Germline CDR1 is SQVTM and CDR2 is ANQGSEA. CDR3 nucleotides: TGCAGCGTTGGTTGGGGGGTTGAAGAGCAGTACTTC. Translating gives CSVGWGVEEQYF.

There are many counts of this clonotype. The V call is TRBV7-2, the J call TRBJ2-7; no reliable D call. Trimming pared 0 bases from V and 5 bases from J, leaving 8 bases between. The CDR3 covers 13 residues. Germline CDR1 SGHTA, CDR2 FQGNSA. The CDR3 loop reads CASSLATYHEQYF. In DNA form, the CDR3 reads TGTGCCAGCAGCTTAGCGACGTATCACGAGCAGTACTTC. Looking up the rest from reference TRBV7-2 and TRBJ2-7 gives the full variable domain: GAGVSQSPSNKVTEKGKDVELRCDPISGHTALYWYRQSLGQGLEFLIYFQGNSAPDKSGLPSDRFSAERTGGSVSTLTIQRTQQEDSAVYLCASSLATYHEQYFGPGTRLTVT.

This clonotype was detected a few times. This rearrangement joins TRBV28 to TRBJ1-1; 9 bases are shared with TRBD1. The CDR3 is 14 amino acids. V lost 6 bases and J lost 5; bases outside the gene matches: 7. Germline CDR1 MDHEN, CDR2 SYDVKM. In nucleotides, the CDR3 is TGTGCCAGCAGGCGGGACAGGGTAAAGACTGAAGCTTTCTTT. As protein: CASRRDRVKTEAFF.

The V and J genes are TRBV7-2 and TRBJ2-2, with D possibly being TRBD1 (6 bases). The CDR3 spans 15 residues. The germline V gene has CDR1 SGHTA and CDR2 FQGNSA. V was trimmed by 6 bases and J by 4 bases, leaving 15 bases between them. CDR3 sequence (DNA): TGTGCCAGCAGACAAACATCAGGGGCCACCGGGGAGCTGTTTTTT. Translating gives CASRQTSGATGELFF.

This clonotype has a count of ten or more. The rearrangement joins TRBV4-1 to TRBJ2-1, with D perhaps given as TRBD1 or TRBD2 (5 bases each). Looked up from germline, CDR1 is MGHRA and CDR2 is YSYEKL. V was clipped by 2 bases and J by 0 bases, with 14 bases between them. The CDR3 sequence is 17 residues long. The CDR3 coding sequence is TGCGCCAGCAGCCAACCAGAGCGGACAAGCTCCTACAATGAGCAGTTCTTC. This encodes CASSQPERTSSYNEQFF.

This clonotype showed up just a few times. V gene TRBV7-8 combines with J gene TRBJ2-2, with 11 positions matching TRBD2. The junction had 4 bases not matched to a gene; V was cut back by 5 bases and J by 5 bases. CDR1 and CDR2 from the germline V gene are SGHVS and FQNEAQ. CDR3 length: 15 residues. The CDR3 nucleotides are TGTGCCAGCAGCCTTCTAGCGGGGGGTACCGGGGAGCTGTTTTTT. Protein: CASSLLAGGTGELFF.

CDR3 bases: TGTGCCATCAGTGAGGGGACAGAGAAGAACACCGGGGAGCTGTTTTTT. It yields the protein CAISEGTEKNTGELFF. The J gene is TRBJ2-2, the V gene TRBV10-3; 7 nucleotides align to TRBD1. The CDR3 consists of 16 residues. Germline CDR1 and CDR2: ENHRY and SYGVKD. Germline trimming cut 2 bases from V and 1 base from J; bases unmatched to any gene: 4.

This rearrangement joins TRBV9 to TRBJ1-6, with no clear D. This CDR3 has 15 amino acids. V lost 3 bases to trimming and J lost 8 bases, with 15 bases between them. Germline values: CDR1 SGDLS, CDR2 YYNGEE. This CDR3 is CASSASNFQDSPLHF. CDR3 bases: TGTGCCAGCAGCGCGAGCAACTTCCAGGATTCACCCCTCCACTTT.

The J gene is TRBJ2-1, the V gene TRBV7-9, with 7 bases aligning to TRBD2. Germline-derived CDR1 and CDR2 are SEHNR and FQNEAQ (reference sequence). J lost 9 bases, V lost 8 bases, and 7 bases had no gene match. The CDR3 runs 12 residues. The CDR3 protein is CASGRGGIEQFF. CDR3 sequence (DNA): TGTGCCAGCGGGAGGGGCGGGATTGAGCAGTTCTTC.

This clonotype was recorded at least ten times. One end of the junction does not line up with germline, which may come from a read error. The chain has TRBV29-1 and TRBJ1-2, with TRBD1 matching 8 bases. The CDR3 sequence is 14 residues long. The germline V gene encodes CDR1 SQVTM and CDR2 ANQGSEA. This CDR3 reads CSVLGQAANYGYTF. CDR3 coding DNA: TGCAGCGTTCTGGGACAGGCCGCTAATTATGGCTACACCTTC. The complete variable domain, with remaining parts taken from reference TRBV29-1 and TRBJ1-2, reads SAVISQKPSRDICQRGTSLTIQCQVDSQVTMMFWYRQQPGQSLTLIATANQGSEATYESGFVIDKFPISRPNLTFSTLTVSNMSPEDSSIYLCSVLGQAANYGYTFGSGTRLTVV.

The chain couples TRBV5-1 to TRBJ2-7, with D perhaps TRBD1 (6 bases). The germline V and J ends were trimmed by 4 bases and 3 bases, with 8 bases remaining between them. The CDR3 is made up of 12 amino acids. The germline V gene has CDR1 SGHRS and CDR2 YFSETQ. CDR3 bases: TGCGCCAGCAGCAACAGGGTCTACGAGCAGTACTTC. Translation: CASSNRVYEQYF.

J is TRBJ2-1 and V is TRBV18; TRBD2 matches at 14 bases. The CDR3 runs to 15 residues. Trimming at V came to 5 bases and at J to 11 bases, leaving 8 bases not matched to a gene. CDR1 KGHSH and CDR2 LQKENI come from the germline V gene. Here the CDR3 reads CASSSGTSGSWQQFF. CDR3 DNA sequence: TGTGCCAGCTCATCCGGGACTAGCGGGAGCTGGCAGCAGTTCTTC.

This clonotype has a handful of counts. The chain has TRBV12-3 or TRBV12-4 and TRBJ1-1; D is unresolved. V was pared by 0 bases and J by 3 bases, with 14 bases between. The CDR3 contains 16 residues. This CDR3 is CASSLASAVGHTEAFF. The DNA for the CDR3 is TGTGCCAGCAGTTTAGCGAGTGCGGTAGGCCACACTGAAGCTTTCTTT.

This clonotype was counted between two and nine times. This chain connects TRBV7-9 to TRBJ2-3; the D gene is possibly TRBD2 (6 bases). Deletions cut 3 bases from V and 2 bases from J, with 15 bases between. The germline V gene has CDR1 SEHNR and CDR2 FQNEAQ (reference sequence). This CDR3 has 16 residues. The CDR3 DNA reads TGTGCCAGCAGCTTTTCGGTCCGGGACTCCACAGATACGCAGTATTTT. As protein: CASSFSVRDSTDTQYF.

The gene calls are TRBV7-9 and TRBJ2-7; D is unclear. Germline CDR1 SEHNR, CDR2 FQNEAQ (reference sequence). This CDR3 region has 14 residues. V gave up 2 bases and J gave up 2 bases, with 10 bases separating them. The DNA of the CDR3 is TGTGCCAGCAGCTTATATGGGGTCCCCTACGAGCAGTACTTC. Its protein product is CASSLYGVPYEQYF.

The V and J genes are TRBV6-1 and TRBJ1-2; the D is unclear. Germline V gene lookup returns CDR1 MNHNS and CDR2 SASEGT. Trimming cost V 1 base and J 3 bases, with 9 bases left between them. The CDR3 is 14 residues long. As DNA, the CDR3 is TGTGCCAGCAGTGAAGGACACCGGGACTATGGCTACACCTTC. The encoded protein is CASSEGHRDYGYTF.

The chain has TRBV12-3 or TRBV12-4 and TRBJ2-1, with D possibly TRBD2 on 6 matching bases. The CDR3 length is 11 residues. With 4 bases removed from V and 8 bases from J, the gap between germline ends came to 6 bases. CDR3 amino acids: CASSWRDEQFF. The DNA of the CDR3 is TGTGCCAGCAGTTGGAGGGATGAGCAGTTCTTC.

V and J are TRBV5-6 and TRBJ1-2; D is unclear. V lost 4 bases, J lost 4 bases, and 20 bases lay in between. CDR1 and CDR2 (germline): SGHDT, YYEEEE. This CDR3 is 16 amino acids long. This CDR3 is CASSPAAAGSFYGYTF. CDR3 sequence (DNA): TGTGCCAGCAGCCCGGCAGCGGCAGGCAGCTTCTATGGCTACACCTTC.

This clonotype has just a few counts. The V gene is TRBV19, the J gene TRBJ2-3; D gene ambiguous. Trimming left V 6 bases short and J 5 bases short, with 18 bases between. The V gene's germline CDR1 is LNHDA and CDR2 SQIVND (reference sequence). CDR3 length: 15 amino acids. The CDR3 DNA reads as TGTGCCAGTAGCAAGGAGACCGAAACTAAAGATACGCAGTATTTT. Protein sequence: CASSKETETKDTQYF.

This clonotype was seen a handful of times. The rearrangement uses TRBV27 and TRBJ1-2; the D gene is possibly TRBD1 (5 bases). This CDR3 contains 16 residues. CDR1 and CDR2 (germline): MNHEY, SMNVEV (reference sequence). Trimming pared 0 bases from V and 3 bases from J, leaving 14 bases between. The CDR3 DNA reads as TGTGCCAGCAGTTTATCGTTCCCAGGGTTCGACTATGGCTACACCTTC. Translating gives CASSLSFPGFDYGYTF.

This clonotype has a handful of counts. Relative to the germline gene, one junction end is altered; a read error may explain this. The chain joins TRBV7-9 to TRBJ2-2; 7 bases map to TRBD2. CDR1 is SEHNR, CDR2 FQNEAQ, per germline (reference sequence). This CDR3 contains 16 residues. The CDR3 reads CATSLKDWRGTGELFF. The CDR3 DNA reads TGTGCCACCAGCTTAAAAGACTGGCGGGGGACCGGGGAGCTGTTTTTT. Full variable domain (outside the CDR3, taken from reference TRBV7-9 and TRBJ2-2): DTGVSQNPRHKITKRGQNVTFRCDPISEHNRLYWYRQTLGQGPEFLTYFQNEAQLEKSRLLSDRFSAERPKGSFSTLEIQRTEQGDSAMYLCATSLKDWRGTGELFFGEGSRLTVL.

The chain combines TRBV12-3 or TRBV12-4 with TRBJ2-4, with TRBD1 identical over 7 bases. Trimming removed 5 bases from V and 3 bases from J; junction bases left unmatched: 10. This CDR3 contains 16 residues. The CDR3, as DNA: TGTGCCAGCAGTGTTACAGGGGCCTCTGACAAAAACATTCAGTACTTC. This gives the protein CASSVTGASDKNIQYF.

V is TRBV19 and J is TRBJ2-1; D tentatively reads TRBD1 or TRBD2 (5 bases each). Germline V gene sequence: CDR1 LNHDA, CDR2 SQIVND (reference sequence). CDR3 length: 15 amino acids. Trimming took 7 bases from V and 0 from J, leaving 13 bases between them. CDR3 loop: CASNLGVDSYNEQFF. CDR3 DNA sequence: TGTGCCAGTAACCTGGGGGTAGACTCCTACAATGAGCAGTTCTTC.

CDR3 sequence (DNA): TGTGCCAGCAGCTTAGCCAGGGGCAACACCGGGGAGCTGTTTTTT. Its translation: CASSLARGNTGELFF. The chain uses TRBV7-9 and TRBJ2-2, with D perhaps TRBD1 (6 bases). This CDR3 is 15 amino acids long. Trimming left V 0 bases short and J 2 bases short, with 7 bases between. Germline V gives CDR1 SEHNR, CDR2 FQNEAQ (reference sequence).

The chain is built from TRBV29-1 and TRBJ2-6; D may be TRBD1 (6 bases). The V and J ends lost 4 bases and 0 bases respectively, with 10 bases between them. From germline, CDR1 is SQVTM and CDR2 ANQGSEA. The length of the CDR3 is 15 residues. The CDR3: CSVAGASSGANVLTF. DNA of the CDR3: TGCAGCGTTGCAGGGGCCAGCTCTGGGGCCAACGTCCTGACTTTC.

This clonotype was found a few times. The chain has TRBV6-6 and TRBJ2-1, with D unclear. Trimming shortened V by 3 bases and J by 11 bases, and 8 bases separated the two germline ends. Germline V gives CDR1 MNHNY, CDR2 SVGAGI (reference sequence). The CDR3 is 11 residues long. The CDR3 spells CASSYSEKQFF. In DNA, the CDR3 is TGTGCCAGCAGTTATAGTGAGAAGCAGTTCTTC.

The V call is TRBV4-2, the J call TRBJ2-2; no clear D gene. This CDR3 spans 14 amino acids. CDR1 and CDR2 (germline): LGHNA, YNFKEQ. V shed 0 bases and J shed 7 bases, with 9 bases lying between them. The CDR3 protein is CASSQDVGVGELFF. The CDR3 DNA follows: TGTGCCAGCAGCCAAGATGTGGGTGTCGGGGAGCTGTTTTTT.

This clonotype was picked up a small number of times. J is TRBJ2-3 and V is TRBV6-2 or TRBV6-3; D gene unclear. This CDR3 region has 14 residues. V shed 7 bases and J shed 0 bases, with 11 bases lying between them. Germline V gives CDR1 MNHEY, CDR2 SVGEGT. CDR3 amino acids: CASMEFPSTDTQYF. CDR3 coding DNA: TGTGCCAGCATGGAGTTCCCTAGCACAGATACGCAGTATTTT.